This T cell receptor (beta chain) was documented in a study of blood T cells in healthy people across ages. Trimming removed 1 base from V and 8 bases from J, with 15 bases in between. In germline, CDR1 is SGHNT, CDR2 YENEEA. This CDR3 is 15 amino acids long. Through a sample-barcoded 5' primer and a J-beta primer mix, a second PCR was run for roughly 6 to 12 cycles. From the 5' RACE reads, TCRdb called clonotypes with MiXCR, one entry per CDR3 protein. The sample lists 790,000 or so distinct CDR3 sequences, 56% occurring once. This receptor was identified in a man in his forties or fifties in good health. The J gene is TRBJ2-4, the V gene TRBV11-3; tentative D call: TRBD1 (6 bases). The sequenced sample was blood. The CDR3: CASSLGQGSTDIQYF. CDR3 sequence (DNA): TGTGCCAGCAGCTTAGGGCAGGGGTCTACGGACATTCAGTACTTC.